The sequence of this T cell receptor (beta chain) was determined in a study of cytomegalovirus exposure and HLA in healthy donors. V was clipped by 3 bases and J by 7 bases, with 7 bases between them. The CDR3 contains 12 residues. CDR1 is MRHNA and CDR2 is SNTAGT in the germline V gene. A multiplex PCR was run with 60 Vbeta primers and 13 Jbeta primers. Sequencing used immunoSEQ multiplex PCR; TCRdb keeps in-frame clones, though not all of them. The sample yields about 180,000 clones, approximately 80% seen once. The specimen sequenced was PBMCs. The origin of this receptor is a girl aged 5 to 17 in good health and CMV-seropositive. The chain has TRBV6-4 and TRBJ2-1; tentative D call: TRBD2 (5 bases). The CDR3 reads CASSERENEQFF. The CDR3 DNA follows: TGTGCCAGCAGTGAACGGGAAAATGAGCAGTTCTTC.